This T cell receptor (beta chain) was recovered during a study of T cell responses to AZD1222 COVID-19 vaccine. Points from the study as a whole: The peak T cell response came first, and repertoires were sampled only after it.

Comment on this clone: Its antigen is unidentified.

The protocol was immunoSEQ multiplex PCR, while the TCRdb copy is restricted to in-frame clones and leaves out a portion. The data hold some 100,000 clones, with 80% to 90% observed a single time. Sequences were derived from peripheral blood, sampled 28 days after the second AZD1222 dose. This TCR came from an adult who received the AZD1222 COVID-19 vaccine.

The CDR3 DNA sequence: TGTGCCAGCAGTGCCACTAGCGGGGGGGCCGGGGGCACAGATACGCAGTATTTT. Its protein product is CASSATSGGAGGTDTQYF. This chain joins TRBV6-1 and TRBJ2-3; 13 nucleotides match TRBD2. The CDR3 is 18 residues long. Losses at the gene ends were 4 bases for V and 1 base for J; bases not matched to a gene: 8. Germline CDR1 and CDR2: MNHNS and SASEGT.